This TCR beta chain came from a study of T cells in Graves' hyperthyroidism and ophthalmopathy. CDR1 SQVTM and CDR2 ANQGSEA come from the germline V gene. The CDR3 runs 12 residues. The V and J ends lost 8 bases and 5 bases respectively, with 16 bases between them. Amplification of TCR beta CDR3 regions was performed using RNA transcripts as template. Primed by the HTBI set, a first-round RT-PCR was run on the TCR CDR3. A single record per CDR3 protein comes from TCRdb applying MiXCR to the multiplex PCR reads. The sample holds over 700,000 distinct CDR3 sequences; 38% are singletons and the top ten take 7% to 10%. Study-level findings and limits: Before onset, by a median of 6.5 months, the model predicted ophthalmopathy.

Participants, patients aged 18 to 65, had newly diagnosed hyperthyroidism with a duration under 2 months. This clonotype was recorded at least ten times. Antigen: not known. The sequenced sample consisted of blood. The chain is built from TRBV29-1 and TRBJ2-7; possible D gene TRBD1, 5 bases. The clonotype originates from a man younger than 30 with Graves' hyperthyroidism. The CDR3 DNA reads TGCAGCACCGTTGGGCAGGGCCACGAGCAGTACTTC. Amino acids: CSTVGQGHEQYF.